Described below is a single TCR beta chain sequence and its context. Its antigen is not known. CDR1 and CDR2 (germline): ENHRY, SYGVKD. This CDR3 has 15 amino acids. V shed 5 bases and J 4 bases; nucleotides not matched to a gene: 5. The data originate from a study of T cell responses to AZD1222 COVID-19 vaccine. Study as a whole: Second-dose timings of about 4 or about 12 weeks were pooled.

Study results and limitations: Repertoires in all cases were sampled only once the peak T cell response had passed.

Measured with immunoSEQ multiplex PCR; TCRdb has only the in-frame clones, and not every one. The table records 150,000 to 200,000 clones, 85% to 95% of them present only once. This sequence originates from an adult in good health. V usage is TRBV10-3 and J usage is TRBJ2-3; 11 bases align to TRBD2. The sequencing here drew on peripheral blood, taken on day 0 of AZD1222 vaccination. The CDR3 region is CAISLLAGVADTQYF. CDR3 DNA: TGTGCCATCAGTTTACTAGCGGGAGTTGCAGATACGCAGTATTTT.